What follows describes a single T cell receptor (beta chain). For repertoire sequencing, the TCR beta CDR3 regions were amplified from RNA transcripts. First-round RT-PCR used HTBI primers; second-round multiplex PCR followed. TCRdb independently ran MiXCR on the multiplex PCR reads; one entry per CDR3 protein. The data show 150,000 or so distinct CDR3 sequences, over 35% seen once. The source of the sample is a study of Graves' ophthalmopathy and Graves' hyperthyroidism. This CDR3 is 14 amino acids long. V lost 5 bases to trimming and J lost 2 bases, with 12 bases between them. From germline, CDR1 is SGHTA and CDR2 FQGNSA.

The source material was peripheral blood. The sequence was obtained from a woman aged 40 to 50 with Graves' ophthalmopathy. The chain carries TRBV7-2 and TRBJ1-1; D unresolved. Here the CDR3 DNA reads TGTGCCAGCAGCCTGGCGCCCAGCAACACTGAAGCTTTCTTT. Translating gives CASSLAPSNTEAFF.